Described below is a single T cell receptor (beta chain) sequence and its context. This sample is drawn from a study of blood T cell repertoires in COVID-19. Turning to the study itself: COVID-19 samples from acute and convalescent phases originated in the United States, Italy and Spain.

The assay was immunoSEQ multiplex PCR, and TCRdb's table has in-frame clones only and misses some. The profile shows about 110,000 clones, about nine tenths of them singletons. The specimen sequenced was peripheral blood. The clonotype originates from a human donor in a cohort sampled during active COVID-19.

The CDR3 reads CASSTQGLGQPQHF. CDR3 sequence (DNA): TGTGCCAGCAGTACACAGGGGCTCGGTCAGCCCCAGCATTTT. This rearrangement joins TRBV2 to TRBJ1-5; 7 bases match TRBD1. Germline assignment: CDR1 SNHLY and CDR2 FYNNEI. Trimming removed 5 bases from V and 6 bases from J; junction bases left unmatched: 7. The CDR3 runs to 14 residues.